This record looks at one T cell receptor beta chain sequence and its context. TCRdb's table, derived via immunoSEQ multiplex PCR, lists solely in-frame clones and lacks some. Of hundreds of thousands of clones listed, 70% to 90% were seen once; the top ten hold over 0.008%. The length of the CDR3 is 13 residues. The V and J ends lost 8 bases and 2 bases respectively, with 13 bases between them. Germline assignment: CDR1 MNHNS and CDR2 SASEGT. This record comes from a study of shared T cell receptors in the human thymus. The same data also contributed to another study, on human thymus T cells. This second study notes: Donors were healthy Finnish babies undergoing corrective operations for congenital heart defects. Thymic tissue was derived from resections collected during corrective heart surgery. Both thymic and peripheral blood repertoires showed apparently biased V and J usage. A high degree of thymic repertoire overlap among unrelated individuals was reported in related research.

The receptor's source is a boy under two years old with a congenital heart defect. V usage is TRBV6-1 and J usage is TRBJ2-7; D might be TRBD1 (6 bases). Sequences were obtained from thymocytes. CDR3 in DNA: TGTGCCAGCTCGGACAGAATCACCTACGAGCAGTACTTC. Amino acids: CASSDRITYEQYF.